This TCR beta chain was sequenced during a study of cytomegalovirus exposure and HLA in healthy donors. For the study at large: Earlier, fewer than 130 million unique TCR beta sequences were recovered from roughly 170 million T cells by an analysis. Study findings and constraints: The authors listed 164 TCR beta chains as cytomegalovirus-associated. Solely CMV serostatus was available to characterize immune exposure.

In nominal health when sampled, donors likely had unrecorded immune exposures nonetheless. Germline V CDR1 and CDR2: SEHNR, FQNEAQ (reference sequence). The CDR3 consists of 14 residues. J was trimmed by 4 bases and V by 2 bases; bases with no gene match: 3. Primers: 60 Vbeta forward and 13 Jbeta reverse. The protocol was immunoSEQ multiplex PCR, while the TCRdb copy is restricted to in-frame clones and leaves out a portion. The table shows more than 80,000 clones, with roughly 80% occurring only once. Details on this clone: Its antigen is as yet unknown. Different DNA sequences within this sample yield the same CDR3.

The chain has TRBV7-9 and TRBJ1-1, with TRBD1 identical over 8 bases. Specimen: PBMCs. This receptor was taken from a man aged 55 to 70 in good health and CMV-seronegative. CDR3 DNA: TGTGCCAGCAGCTTACAGGGGGCGGTCACTGAAGCTTTCTTT. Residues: CASSLQGAVTEAFF.